This TCR beta chain was documented in a study of T cells in Graves' hyperthyroidism and ophthalmopathy. Stable disease denoted Graves' hyperthyroidism without ophthalmopathy progression within 18 months. Each diagnosis drew on symptoms, thyroxine, TRAb, thyroid ultrasound and orbital computed tomography findings. Trimming cost V 4 bases and J 6 bases; bases outside gene matches: 10. CDR1 SGHKS and CDR2 YYEKEE come from the germline V gene (reference sequence). The CDR3 has 15 amino acids. Findings and caveats of the study: Ophthalmopathy could be told apart from stable hyperthyroidism with a 13 V-J model. Appearing also in blood were most of the thyroid clonotypes expanded above 0.001.

Template material for amplifying TCR beta CDR3 regions consisted of RNA transcripts. HTBI primers drove first-round RT-PCR of the TCR CDR3. MiXCR, run by TCRdb on the multiplex PCR reads, gives a single entry per CDR3 protein. The table records approximately 590,000 distinct CDR3 sequences, approximately 14% of them present only once. About this clonotype: What it recognizes is unknown.

The sample comprised blood. This sequence originates from a woman aged 25 to 45 with Graves' hyperthyroidism. V is TRBV5-5 and J is TRBJ2-3, with 8 nucleotides matching TRBD2. CDR3 amino acids: CASSRGLDILDTQYF. CDR3 coding DNA: TGTGCCAGCAGCCGGGGACTAGATATTCTCGATACGCAGTATTTT.